The sequence of this TCR beta chain was determined in a study of T-cell memory formation after mild COVID-19. General study findings and limits: Contracting CD4+ clones lay largely in CM and EM, with CD8+ ones residing in EMRA. The pre-infection memory compartment contained some responding clones, suggesting cross-reactive memory joined. Day 15 to 85 contracting clones showed balanced CD4/CD8; day 15 to 37 expanders favored CD4+.

As concerns this clonotype: Its specificity is unknown.

The germline V and J ends were trimmed by 4 bases and 5 bases, with 18 bases remaining between them. The CDR3 length is 16 residues. CDR1 and CDR2 from the germline V gene are SGDLS and YYNGEE. MiXCR, run by TCRdb on the 5' RACE reads, gives a single entry per CDR3 protein. The table includes approximately 450,000 distinct CDR3 sequences, 15% to 20% detected once. V and J are TRBV9 and TRBJ1-4, with TRBD1 as a possible D gene (6 bases). The material sequenced was PBMCs or a T cell subset sorted from them (not recorded which). The receptor comes from an adult woman who had mild COVID-19 (a few samples of this study predate the infection). Cell type and time point are not known. The CDR3 loop reads CASSPLEGRGNEKLFF. DNA of the CDR3: TGTGCCAGCAGCCCCCTCGAGGGCAGGGGAAATGAAAAACTGTTTTTT.